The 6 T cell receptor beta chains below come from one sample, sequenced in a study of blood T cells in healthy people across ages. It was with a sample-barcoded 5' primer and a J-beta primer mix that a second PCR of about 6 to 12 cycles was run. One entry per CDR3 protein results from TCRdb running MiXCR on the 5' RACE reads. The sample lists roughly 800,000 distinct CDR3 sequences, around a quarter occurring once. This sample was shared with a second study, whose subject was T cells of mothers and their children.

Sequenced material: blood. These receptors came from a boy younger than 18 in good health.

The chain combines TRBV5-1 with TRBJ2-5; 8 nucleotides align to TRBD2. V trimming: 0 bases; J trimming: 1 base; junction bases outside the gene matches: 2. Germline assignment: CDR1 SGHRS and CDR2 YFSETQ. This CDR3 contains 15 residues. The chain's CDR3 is CASSLVAGTQETQYF. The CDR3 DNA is TGCGCCAGCAGCTTGGTAGCGGGGACCCAAGAGACCCAGTACTTC. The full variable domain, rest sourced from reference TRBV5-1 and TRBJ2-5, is KAGVTQTPRYLIKTRGQQVTLSCSPISGHRSVSWYQQTPGQGLQFLFEYFSETQRNKGNFPGRFSGRQFSNSRSEMNVSTLELGDSALYLCASSLVAGTQETQYFGPGTRLLVL.

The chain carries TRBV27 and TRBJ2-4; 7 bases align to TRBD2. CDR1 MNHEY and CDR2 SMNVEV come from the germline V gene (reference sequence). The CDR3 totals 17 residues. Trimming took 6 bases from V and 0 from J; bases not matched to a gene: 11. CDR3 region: CASSLGGGKLAKNIQYF. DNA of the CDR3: TGTGCCAGCAGCCTTGGGGGGGGGAAACTAGCCAAAAACATTCAGTACTTC.

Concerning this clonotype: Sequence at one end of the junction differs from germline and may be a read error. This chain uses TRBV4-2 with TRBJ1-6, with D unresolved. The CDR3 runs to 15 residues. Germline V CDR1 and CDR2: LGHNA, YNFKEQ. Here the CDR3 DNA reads TGTGCCGGCAGCCAAGATGTTGCGGATAATTCACCCCTCCACTTT. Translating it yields CAGSQDVADNSPLHF.

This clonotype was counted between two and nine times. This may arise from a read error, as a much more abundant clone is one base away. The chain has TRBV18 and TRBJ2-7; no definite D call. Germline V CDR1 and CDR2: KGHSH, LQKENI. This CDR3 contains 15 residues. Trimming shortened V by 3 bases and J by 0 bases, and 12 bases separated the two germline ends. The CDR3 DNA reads TGTGCCAGCTCACCGTCGGACCGGACCTCCTACGAGCAGTACTTC. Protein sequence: CASSPSDRTSYEQYF.

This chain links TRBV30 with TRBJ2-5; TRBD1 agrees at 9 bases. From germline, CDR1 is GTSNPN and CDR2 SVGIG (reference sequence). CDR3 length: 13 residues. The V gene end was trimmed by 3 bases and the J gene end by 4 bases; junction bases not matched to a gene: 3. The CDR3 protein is CAWRGTGRETQYF. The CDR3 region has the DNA TGTGCCTGGAGAGGGACAGGGAGAGAGACCCAGTACTTC.

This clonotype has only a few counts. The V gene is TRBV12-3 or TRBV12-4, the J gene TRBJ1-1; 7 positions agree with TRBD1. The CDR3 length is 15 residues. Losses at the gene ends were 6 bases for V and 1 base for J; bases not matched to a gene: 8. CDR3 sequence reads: CASSPMGQKNTEAFF. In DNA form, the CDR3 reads TGTGCCAGCAGCCCTATGGGACAGAAGAACACTGAAGCTTTCTTT.